The text below deals with one TCR beta chain. The sample belongs to a study of shared clonotypes between healthy human individuals. Unsorted samples relied on 80 million to 90 million PBMCs, which served as the source of genomic DNA. The CDR3 runs to 16 residues. With 10 bases removed from V and 0 bases from J, the gap between germline ends came to 19 bases. Germline V CDR1 and CDR2: LNHDA, SQIVND (reference sequence). Profiling relied on immunoSEQ multiplex PCR, and the TCRdb table lists in-frame clones only, not all of them. The repertoire holds about 470,000 clones, with about 76% as singletons. The chain recombines TRBV19 with TRBJ1-5; unclear D gene. Sequences were obtained from PBMCs. The source is a woman aged 40 to 50 in good health. Some clones in this sample may be carry-over from other donors' samples. CDR3 nucleotides: TGTGCCACCCAAGCCAGAGAGGCAGTTAGCAATCAGCCCCAGCATTTT. It codes for CATQAREAVSNQPQHF. The variable domain in full, completed from reference TRBV19 and TRBJ1-5, reads DGGITQSPKYLFRKEGQNVTLSCEQNLNHDAMYWYRQDPGQGLRLIYYSQIVNDFQKGDIAEGYSVSREKKESFPLTVTSAQKNPTAFYLCATQAREAVSNQPQHFGDGTRLSIL.